These 18 T cell receptor beta chains share one sample of origin, sequenced in a study of blood T cell repertoires in COVID-19. Sequencing used immunoSEQ multiplex PCR; TCRdb keeps in-frame clones, though not all of them. Of fewer than 200,000 clones in the sample, roughly 87% were seen once. The sample consisted of PBMCs or T cells enriched from blood (not recorded which). These receptors were taken from a human donor with acute COVID-19. The donor label of this sample is uncertain.

This chain's CDR3 is CASEQGANYGYTF. DNA for the CDR3: TGTGCCAGCGAACAGGGGGCGAACTATGGCTACACCTTC. The chain links TRBV6-5 to TRBJ1-2; 9 nucleotides align to TRBD1. Germline assignment: CDR1 MNHEY and CDR2 SVGAGI. V lost 8 bases, J lost 2 bases, and 3 bases stayed unmatched. This CDR3 is 13 amino acids long.

V is TRBV2 and J is TRBJ1-4; D ambiguous. From germline, CDR1 is SNHLY and CDR2 FYNNEI. The ends were cut back, 4 bases at V and 8 bases at J, with 5 bases in the middle. The CDR3 sequence is 11 residues long. CDR3 bases: TGTGCCAGCAGTGTTCCGGAAAAACTGTTTTTT. It is translated as CASSVPEKLFF.

The J gene is TRBJ2-6, the V gene TRBV18; D ambiguous. Deletions cut 10 bases from V and 0 bases from J, with 7 bases between. CDR3 length equals 13 residues. Germline V gene data show CDR1 as KGHSH and CDR2 as LQKENI. The CDR3 DNA reads TGTGCCAATCTCTACTCTGGGGCCAACGTCCTGACTTTC. Its translation is CANLYSGANVLTF.

The rearrangement links TRBV23-1 to TRBJ2-7; the D gene is possibly TRBD2 (7 bases). TRBV23-1 is treated as an ORF (open reading frame) with a function not yet certain. The CDR3 extends over 16 amino acids. The V end lost 0 bases, the J end lost 4 bases, and 16 bases lay between the germline ends. This CDR3 reads CASSQSGGLRGYEQYF. Written as DNA, the CDR3 is TGCGCCAGCAGTCAATCGGGGGGGCTAAGAGGTTACGAGCAGTACTTC.

The V call is TRBV9, the J call TRBJ1-3; D may be TRBD1 (6 bases). Between the trimmed V and J ends, which lost 0 bases and 8 bases, there was a span of 15 bases. The CDR3 extends over 15 amino acids. Germline loops: CDR1 SGDLS, CDR2 YYNGEE. The CDR3 reads CASSVAAGAGDTIYF. DNA of the CDR3: TGTGCCAGCAGCGTAGCGGCAGGGGCTGGGGACACCATATATTTT.

With respect to this clone: Other DNA variants within this sample encode the same CDR3. V and J are TRBV30 and TRBJ1-5; D gene ambiguous. V shed 1 base and J shed 6 bases, with 7 bases lying between them. This CDR3 comprises 12 residues. CDR1 and CDR2 (germline): GTSNPN, SVGIG (reference sequence). CDR3 sequence reads: CAWSGRGQPQHF. The DNA for the CDR3 is TGTGCCTGGAGTGGGAGAGGTCAGCCCCAGCATTTT.

J is TRBJ2-3 and V is TRBV5-1; 9 bases line up with TRBD2. Looked up from germline, CDR1 is SGHRS and CDR2 is YFSETQ. This CDR3 comprises 18 residues. The V and J ends lost 0 bases and 2 bases, in that order; junction bases with no gene match: 10. The CDR3 DNA sequence: TGCGCCAGCAGCTTGGTTCCCGGGACTAGCTTAACCACAGATACGCAGTATTTT. The encoded protein is CASSLVPGTSLTTDTQYF.

The V call is TRBV18, the J call TRBJ2-2; TRBD2 matches at 10 bases. V lost 2 bases and J lost 1; bases outside the gene matches: 7. The germline CDR1 and CDR2 sequences are KGHSH and LQKENI. The CDR3 sequence is 18 residues long. This chain's CDR3 is CASSPMVAGGQNTGELFF. As DNA, the CDR3 is TGTGCCAGCTCACCAATGGTAGCGGGGGGCCAGAACACCGGGGAGCTGTTTTTT. Drawing the rest from reference TRBV18 and TRBJ2-2, the complete variable domain is NAGVMQNPRHLVRRRGQEARLRCSPMKGHSHVYWYRQLPEEGLKFMVYLQKENIIDESGMPKERFSAEFPKEGPSILRIQQVVRGDSAAYFCASSPMVAGGQNTGELFFGEGSRLTVL.

The chain joins TRBV7-9 to TRBJ2-7; the D is unclear. V lost 1 base and J lost 6, with 4 bases in between. The CDR3 runs to 11 residues. The germline gives CDR1 SEHNR, CDR2 FQNEAQ (reference sequence). CDR3 loop: CASSLGPEQYF. The CDR3 DNA is TGTGCCAGCAGCTTAGGGCCCGAGCAGTACTTC.

This rearrangement joins TRBV14 to TRBJ2-4; TRBD2 might be the D (5 bases). The germline gives CDR1 SGHDN, CDR2 FVKESK. CDR3 length: 13 residues. V lost 4 bases and J lost 6, with 10 bases in between. DNA of the CDR3: TGTGCCAGCAGCCCGAGAGGAGGAAACATTCAGTACTTC. Protein product: CASSPRGGNIQYF.

The rearrangement uses TRBV24-1 and TRBJ2-5, with D possibly being TRBD2 (6 bases). The ends were cut back, 12 bases at V and 4 bases at J, with 14 bases in the middle. Per germline, CDR1 KGHDR and CDR2 SFDVKD. This CDR3 region has 12 residues. In nucleotides, the CDR3 is TGTGCCGCCTTGGGGGGAGGAGAGACCCAGTACTTC. Amino acid sequence: CAALGGGETQYF.

This clone has only one observation. J is TRBJ2-7 and V is TRBV4-2; possibly TRBD2 for D (6 bases). This CDR3 region has 16 residues. Germline V CDR1 and CDR2: LGHNA, YNFKEQ. Trimming took 1 base from V and 1 from J, leaving 14 bases between them. CDR3 nucleotide sequence: TGTGCCAGCAGCCAAGTACCGGGCGGGGAGTCCTACGAGCAGTACTTC. Amino acids: CASSQVPGGESYEQYF.

The V and J genes are TRBV27 and TRBJ2-1; D remains ambiguous. This CDR3 region has 12 residues. Germline lookup yields CDR1 MNHEY and CDR2 SMNVEV (reference sequence). V dropped 0 bases and J dropped 11 bases, with 8 bases sitting between them. The CDR3 DNA sequence: TGTGCCAGCAGTTTATCAGCAGGAAAGCAGTTCTTC. Translated: CASSLSAGKQFF.

The chain carries TRBV4-2 and TRBJ2-3; TRBD2 agrees at 9 bases. The CDR3 contains 15 residues. V shed 1 base, J shed 5 bases, and the junction held 4 bases outside the gene matches. Per germline, CDR1 LGHNA and CDR2 YNFKEQ. CDR3 in DNA: TGTGCCAGCAGCCAAGGGCGGGGGGGCCAAGATACGCAGTATTTT. Protein: CASSQGRGGQDTQYF.

In this sample, this clone turned up many times. The V and J genes are TRBV6-4 and TRBJ2-1, with 9 bases matching TRBD2. J gave up 7 bases and V 3 bases, and 7 bases lay outside the gene matches. Germline-derived CDR1 and CDR2 are MRHNA and SNTAGT. The CDR3 is made up of 15 amino acids. CDR3 nucleotide sequence: TGTGCCAGCAGTGATAGGGCGGGGGGGCATAATGAGCAGTTCTTC. It yields the protein CASSDRAGGHNEQFF.

In regard to this clone: The junction shows a germline mismatch at one end, possibly a read error. The V gene is TRBV29-1, the J gene TRBJ2-3; unclear D gene. The CDR3 runs to 13 residues. The germline V gene has CDR1 SQVTM and CDR2 ANQGSEA. The CDR3 nucleotides are TGCAGCGTCGAAGACACTAACACAGATACGCAGTATTTT. Translation gives CSVEDTNTDTQYF.

This chain links TRBV7-2 with TRBJ1-4; possibly TRBD1 for D (5 bases). There are 14 residues in the CDR3. The germline CDR1 and CDR2 sequences are SGHTA and FQGNSA. Trimming pared 2 bases from V and 6 bases from J, leaving 10 bases between. The CDR3 protein is CASSLNIQDEKLFF. CDR3 coding DNA: TGTGCCAGCAGCTTAAATATACAGGATGAAAAACTGTTTTTT.

V and J are TRBV6-5 and TRBJ1-5, with D perhaps matching TRBD1 (6 bases). Germline assignment: CDR1 MNHEY and CDR2 SVGAGI. Trimming took off 4 bases at V and 7 bases at J, with 14 bases between the two ends. This CDR3 comprises 14 residues. The CDR3 protein is CASSFYREGQPQHF. The CDR3 coding sequence is TGTGCCAGCAGTTTCTACAGGGAGGGCCAGCCCCAGCATTTT.